This section outlines one T cell receptor beta chain sequence together with its context. No antigen is known for it. Per-base quality was not reported, and no clone a single base away is much larger than it. This sample was included in a study of blood T cell repertoires in COVID-19 (dated by TCRdb to 2020 to 2021). For the study in its entirety: Samples from collaborators originated in the United States, Italy and Spain and spanned both the acute and convalescent phases of COVID-19. Subjects who had been exposed to COVID-19, were actively infected with it, or had recovered from it provided the deeply sampled blood TCRbeta repertoires that made up the dataset. The repertoires were made available in a free public database intended to serve as a resource for research on the immune response to SARS-CoV-2. The samples were drawn from the first 160 participants of the ongoing ImmuneRACE study and from 1,200 or so subjects provided by 6 global collaborators. Nearly every sample came with metadata listing a de-identified subject ID, COVID-19 status, age in years and sex. Where available, HLA class I and class II types were taken from metadata supplied by the sample provider and were not determined by assay-based typing. The prospective study material was composed of cDNA or gDNA derived from T cells, B-cell-depleted T cells, or PBMCs. The study at large found these results: Clinical and demographic metadata were provided uncurated, with the amount varying by source and participant.

TCRbeta CDR3 regions were amplified from genomic DNA using the immunoSEQ Assay, a bias-controlled multiplex PCR. Regarding the original processing steps: The number of nucleated cells in each sample was estimated from the amplification of reference gene primers within the assay. Sequence reads were collapsed and filtered to measure the absolute abundance of every unique TCRbeta CDR3 rearrangement. For each sample, productive Simpson clonality was calculated by taking the square root of Simpson's diversity index across productive rearrangements. What TCRdb holds here is the immuneACCESS table cut down to in-frame rearrangements. Part of the clones is not present; checked against another copy, under half of the missing clones reflect an unresolved V gene, and the others are unexplained. V, J and clone size are those of that table, while D and trimming were read from the DNA. This sample gives 78,000 or so clones in total; around nine tenths of them show up just once. Jointly, the top ten make up around 4.5% of the sample.

The trim is 0 bases for V and 6 bases for J, with a gap of 11 bases between the germline ends. Spanning cysteine to phenylalanine, the CDR3 consists of 14 amino acids. Here the CDR3 DNA is all that survives: 42 bases in frame from base 1. CDR1 and CDR2 are read off the germline V gene as KGHSH and LQKENI. Each collaborating institution followed its own protocols to collect whole blood in K2EDTA tubes. Collaborator samples were shipped for TCRbeta analysis as frozen whole blood, isolated PBMCs, or DNA extracted from either sample type. Input material: peripheral blood. The sequence links TRBV18 to TRBJ1-2; TRBD1 is possibly the D segment (6 matching bases). The TCR originated in a man in his fifties with active or convalescent COVID-19. The DNA is TGTGCCAGCTCACCACCGTACAGGGTCGATGGCTACACCTTC. This is translated as CASSPPYRVDGYTF.